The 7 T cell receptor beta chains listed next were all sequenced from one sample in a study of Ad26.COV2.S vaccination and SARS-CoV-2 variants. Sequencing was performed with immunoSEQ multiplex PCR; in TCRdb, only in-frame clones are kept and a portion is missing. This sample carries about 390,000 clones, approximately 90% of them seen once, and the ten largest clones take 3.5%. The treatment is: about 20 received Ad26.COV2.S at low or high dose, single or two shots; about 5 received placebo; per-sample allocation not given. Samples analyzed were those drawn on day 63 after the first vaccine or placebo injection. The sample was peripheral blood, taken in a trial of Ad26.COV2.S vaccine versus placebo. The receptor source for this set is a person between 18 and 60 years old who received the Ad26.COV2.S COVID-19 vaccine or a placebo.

The CDR3 protein is CASSPLGGQGAADGYTF. CDR3 sequence (DNA): TGCGCCAGCAGCCCCCTCGGGGGACAGGGGGCGGCTGATGGCTACACCTTC. The rearrangement links TRBV5-1 to TRBJ1-2, with 12 bases matching TRBD1. CDR1 and CDR2 (germline): SGHRS, YFSETQ. The CDR3 length is 17 residues. V gave up 4 bases and J gave up 6 bases; unmatched junction bases: 13.

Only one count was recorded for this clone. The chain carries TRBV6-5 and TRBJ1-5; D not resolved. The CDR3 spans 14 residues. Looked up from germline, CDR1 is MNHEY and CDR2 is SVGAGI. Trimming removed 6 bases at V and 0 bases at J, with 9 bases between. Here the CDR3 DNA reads TGTGCCAGCAGGTCCACTGATAGCAATCAGCCCCAGCATTTT. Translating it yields CASRSTDSNQPQHF.

DNA for the CDR3: TGTGCCAGCAGCGCCAATACGCAGTATTTT. Its protein product is CASSANTQYF. J is TRBJ2-3 and V is TRBV12-3 or TRBV12-4; D is ambiguous. The CDR3 runs to 10 residues. Trimming removed 6 bases at V and 7 bases at J, with 5 bases between.

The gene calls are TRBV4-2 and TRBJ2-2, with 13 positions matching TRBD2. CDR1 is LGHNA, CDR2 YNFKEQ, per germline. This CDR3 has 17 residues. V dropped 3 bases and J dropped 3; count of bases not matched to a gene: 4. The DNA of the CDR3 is TGTGCCAGCAGCCACACTAGCGGGGGGGCGGACACCGGGGAGCTGTTTTTT. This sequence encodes CASSHTSGGADTGELFF.

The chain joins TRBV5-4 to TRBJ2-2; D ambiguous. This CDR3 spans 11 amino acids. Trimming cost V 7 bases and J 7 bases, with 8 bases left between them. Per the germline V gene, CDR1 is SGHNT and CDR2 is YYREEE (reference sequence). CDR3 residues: CASGPHGELFF. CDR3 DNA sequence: TGTGCCAGCGGACCCCACGGGGAGCTGTTTTTT.

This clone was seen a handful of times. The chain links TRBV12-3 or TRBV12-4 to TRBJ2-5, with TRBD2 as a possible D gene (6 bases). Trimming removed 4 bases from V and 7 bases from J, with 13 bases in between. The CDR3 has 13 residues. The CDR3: CASSSQGAGTQYF. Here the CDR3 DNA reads TGTGCCAGCAGTTCGCAAGGAGCGGGGACCCAGTACTTC.

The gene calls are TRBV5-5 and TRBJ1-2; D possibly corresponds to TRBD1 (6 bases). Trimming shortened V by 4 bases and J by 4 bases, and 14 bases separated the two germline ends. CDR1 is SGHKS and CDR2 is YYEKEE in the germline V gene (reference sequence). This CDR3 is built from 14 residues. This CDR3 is CASSPRTDGYGYTF. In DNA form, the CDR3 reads TGTGCCAGCAGCCCGAGGACAGACGGCTATGGCTACACCTTC.